These 27 T cell receptor beta chains share one sample of origin, sequenced in a study of blood T cell repertoires in COVID-19. TCRdb keeps only in-frame clones here, not all; method: immunoSEQ multiplex PCR. The sample holds around 72,000 clones, about nine tenths seen once. Sequenced material: peripheral blood. The receptors stem from a woman between 45 and 60 years old with acute or convalescent COVID-19.

This chain's CDR3 is CASSQEQYRGGYTF. For the CDR3, the DNA is TGTGCCAGCAGCCAAGAGCAATACCGGGGTGGCTACACCTTC. The chain employs TRBV14 and TRBJ1-2; D unclear. The germline V gene encodes CDR1 SGHDN and CDR2 FVKESK. The CDR3 totals 14 residues. V was shortened by 0 bases and J by 7 bases, with 12 bases between the two germline ends.

V gene TRBV24-1 combines with J gene TRBJ2-1; the match to TRBD1 covers 9 bases. The trim removed 3 bases at V and 6 bases at J, leaving 8 bases unmatched. The V gene's germline CDR1 is KGHDR and CDR2 SFDVKD. This CDR3 region has 16 residues. The CDR3 DNA reads TGTGCCACCAGTGATCCCACGACAGGGGGTACCAATGAGCAGTTCTTC. Amino acids: CATSDPTTGGTNEQFF.

The gene calls are TRBV6-5 and TRBJ2-5; 7 bases fit TRBD1. After removal of 10 bases from V and 1 base from J, the junction contained 9 bases not matched to a gene. The CDR3 has 14 residues. The V gene's germline CDR1 is MNHEY and CDR2 SVGAGI. CDR3 DNA: TGTGCCACGGGTCCCGGGGACAGCCAAGAGACCCAGTACTTC. Encoded protein: CATGPGDSQETQYF.

This chain joins TRBV28 and TRBJ2-1, with D possibly being TRBD1 (6 bases). V lost 3 bases and J 2 bases, leaving 14 bases between the germline ends. In germline, CDR1 is MDHEN, CDR2 SYDVKM. CDR3 size: 16 residues. CDR3: CASSFRRTEAYNEQFF. The DNA for the CDR3 is TGTGCCAGCAGTTTCCGCAGGACAGAAGCCTACAATGAGCAGTTCTTC.

The chain has TRBV7-9 and TRBJ2-7; D may be TRBD2 (5 bases). This CDR3 spans 13 amino acids. Trimming shortened V by 5 bases and J by 2 bases, and 10 bases separated the two germline ends. Germline-derived CDR1 and CDR2 are SEHNR and FQNEAQ (reference sequence). The CDR3 bases are TGTGCCAGCAGCCCACCGGGGACCTACGAGCAGTACTTC. It is translated as CASSPPGTYEQYF.

This chain joins TRBV30 and TRBJ1-3; D possibly corresponds to TRBD1 (5 bases). Trimming took 0 bases from V and 5 from J, leaving 11 bases between them. This CDR3 spans 14 amino acids. CDR1 and CDR2 (germline): GTSNPN, SVGIG (reference sequence). The CDR3 coding sequence is TGTGCCTGGAGTGTGGTGGGGCTCCGAAACACCATATATTTT. This codes for CAWSVVGLRNTIYF.

The J gene is TRBJ1-4, the V gene TRBV3-1 (or the pseudogene TRBV3-2); TRBD1 agrees at 8 bases. CDR3 length: 15 residues. V was clipped by 6 bases and J by 4 bases; unmatched bases: 7. Per germline, CDR1 LGHDT and CDR2 YNNKEL (reference sequence). CDR3 sequence reads: CASRAYGQGNEKLFF. DNA of the CDR3: TGTGCCAGCAGGGCCTACGGACAGGGTAATGAAAAACTGTTTTTT.

The chain carries TRBV19 and TRBJ1-5; perhaps TRBD1 as D (6 bases). The CDR3 covers 13 residues. The V and J ends lost 7 bases and 3 bases respectively, with 10 bases between them. Germline CDR1 and CDR2: LNHDA and SQIVND (reference sequence). CDR3 coding DNA: TGTGCCAGTAACAGGGTCTACAATCAGCCCCAGCATTTT. Its translation: CASNRVYNQPQHF.

The rearrangement uses TRBV5-4 and TRBJ2-1, with 7 bases matching TRBD1. Germline CDR1 SGHNT, CDR2 YYREEE (reference sequence). The CDR3 is 14 residues long. Unmatched junction bases numbered 9, after V lost 5 bases and J lost 7 bases. In DNA form, the CDR3 reads TGTGCCAGCAGTCAGGACAGGTTAAGGAATGAGCAGTTCTTC. This encodes CASSQDRLRNEQFF.

The CDR3 DNA is TGTGCCACCAGCAGATACCGGGACAGGGGCTACGAGCAGTACTTC. Translated, it gives CATSRYRDRGYEQYF. The rearrangement links TRBV15 to TRBJ2-7, with 10 bases matching TRBD1. The length of the CDR3 is 15 residues. The germline V gene encodes CDR1 LNHNV and CDR2 YYDKDF (reference sequence). J was trimmed by 3 bases and V by 2 bases; bases with no gene match: 4.

V and J are TRBV18 and TRBJ2-7; no clear D gene. The CDR3 length is 13 residues. Germline V lookup: CDR1 KGHSH, CDR2 LQKENI. Trimming stripped 4 bases from V and 4 bases from J, with 11 bases between. The CDR3 here is CASSQSDKYEQYF. DNA of the CDR3: TGTGCCAGCTCACAGAGTGACAAGTACGAGCAGTACTTC.

This clone was recorded once. The sample has other DNA sequences that encode this CDR3 too. The CDR3 reads CASSRQGAYGYTF. As DNA, the CDR3 is TGTGCCAGCAGTAGACAGGGCGCCTATGGCTACACCTTC. V and J are TRBV7-9 and TRBJ1-2, with 7 bases identical to TRBD1. Germline CDR1 and CDR2: SEHNR and FQNEAQ (reference sequence). This CDR3 is 13 amino acids long. The junction had 5 bases not matched to a gene; V was cut back by 6 bases and J by 4 bases.

The J gene is TRBJ2-3, the V gene TRBV6-2 or TRBV6-3, with 7 positions matching TRBD2. The CDR3 runs 16 residues. Germline assignment: CDR1 MNHEY and CDR2 SVGEGT. With 6 bases clipped from V and 3 bases from J, the junction kept 12 bases outside the gene matches. Here the CDR3 reads CASSGQSGVGTDTQYF. The CDR3 bases are TGTGCCAGCAGCGGGCAGAGCGGGGTTGGAACAGATACGCAGTATTTT.

The table lists this clone with a few counts. The genes are TRBV11-2 and TRBJ2-1, with 13 positions matching TRBD2. The junction had 3 bases not matched to a gene; V was cut back by 5 bases and J by 5 bases. Per germline, CDR1 SGHAT and CDR2 FQNNGV. The CDR3 loop spans 15 amino acids. The chain's CDR3 is CASSAGLAGDNEQFF. The CDR3 nucleotides are TGTGCCAGCAGCGCTGGACTAGCGGGAGACAATGAGCAGTTCTTC.

V gene TRBV3-1 (or the pseudogene TRBV3-2) combines with J gene TRBJ1-1; D is uncertain. With 2 bases removed from V and 7 bases from J, the gap between germline ends came to 14 bases. The V gene's germline CDR1 is LGHDT and CDR2 YNNKEL (reference sequence). The CDR3 runs to 14 residues. CDR3 sequence: CASSQILGEGEAFF. The CDR3 DNA reads TGTGCCAGCAGCCAAATCCTCGGGGAGGGTGAAGCTTTCTTT.

The V gene is TRBV5-1, the J gene TRBJ2-5, with 9 bases fitting TRBD1. V shed 0 bases and J 5 bases; nucleotides not matched to a gene: 8. In germline, CDR1 is SGHRS, CDR2 YFSETQ. The CDR3 runs to 16 residues. The CDR3 reads CASSLEGQGSGETQYF. The CDR3 DNA is TGCGCCAGCAGCTTGGAGGGACAGGGTTCAGGGGAGACCCAGTACTTC.

This clone was counted once. J is TRBJ2-2 and V is TRBV4-2, with 15 bases lining up with TRBD2. V lost 4 bases to trimming and J lost 0 bases; unmatched junction nucleotides: 6. There are 19 residues in the CDR3. Germline CDR1 is LGHNA and CDR2 is YNFKEQ. CDR3 region: CASSPSGTSGRSNTGELFF. CDR3 DNA sequence: TGTGCCAGCAGCCCCTCCGGGACTAGCGGGAGGTCGAACACCGGGGAGCTGTTTTTT.

V and J are TRBV29-1 and TRBJ2-1; 14 bases match TRBD2. Germline V gives CDR1 SQVTM, CDR2 ANQGSEA. With 7 bases clipped from V and 8 bases from J, the junction kept 13 bases outside the gene matches. The CDR3 consists of 16 residues. CDR3 sequence (DNA): TGCAGCGCCTCCGGGACTAGCGGGAGATTTGTCGATGAGCAGTTCTTC. This sequence encodes CSASGTSGRFVDEQFF.

V gene TRBV12-3 or TRBV12-4 combines with J gene TRBJ1-5, with D possibly matching TRBD1 (5 bases). This CDR3 is built from 13 residues. Deletions cut 5 bases from V and 6 bases from J, with 11 bases between. The CDR3 bases are TGTGCCAGCAGTAAACAGGATTTTCAGCCCCAGCATTTT. Translation gives CASSKQDFQPQHF.

The chain couples TRBV7-2 to TRBJ2-1; TRBD2 matches 8 bases. This CDR3 has 14 residues. The trim removed 5 bases at V and 9 bases at J, leaving 9 bases unmatched. Germline values: CDR1 SGHTA, CDR2 FQGNSA. The CDR3 sequence: CASSARLASFEQFF. The CDR3 nucleotides are TGTGCCAGCAGCGCCCGACTAGCGAGTTTTGAGCAGTTCTTC.

The CDR3 sequence is CASSQDPGKGGYTF. CDR3 coding DNA: TGCGCCAGCAGCCAAGATCCAGGGAAGGGTGGCTACACCTTC. This sequence joins TRBV4-3 and TRBJ1-2; tentative D call: TRBD1 (5 bases). Trimming shortened V by 0 bases and J by 7 bases, and 12 bases separated the two germline ends. The CDR3 extends over 14 amino acids. Germline assignment: CDR1 LGHNA and CDR2 YSLEER.

This clone came up a few times. One end of the junction varies from germline; a read error may be responsible. This rearrangement joins TRBV6-1 to TRBJ2-7, with 8 bases aligning to TRBD1. The germline V gene encodes CDR1 MNHNS and CDR2 SASEGT. The CDR3 sequence is 13 residues long. DNA of the CDR3: TGTGCCAGCAGTGAAATTCCCAGGACAGGGATGGGATTC. Translation gives CASSEIPRTGMGF.

The CDR3 is CASSYALGSGSSTDTQYF. The DNA for the CDR3 is TGTGCCAGCAGTTACGCCTTAGGAAGCGGGAGTTCCACAGATACGCAGTATTTT. The rearrangement links TRBV6-2 or TRBV6-3 to TRBJ2-3, with TRBD2 matching 8 bases. CDR1 and CDR2 (germline): MNHEY, SVGEGT. The CDR3 contains 18 residues. The V and J ends lost 2 bases and 2 bases, in that order; junction bases with no gene match: 12.

The V gene is TRBV7-8, the J gene TRBJ2-5, with D unresolved. The CDR3 has 11 amino acids. Germline CDR1 SGHVS, CDR2 FQNEAQ. Deletions cut 5 bases from V and 5 bases from J, with 6 bases between. The CDR3: CASSPRETQYF. The CDR3 DNA reads TGTGCCAGCAGCCCCCGGGAGACCCAGTACTTC.

This clone was seen only a few times. The V call is TRBV5-1, the J call TRBJ2-7, with TRBD1 as a possible D gene (6 bases). The CDR3 loop spans 13 amino acids. Germline V gene data show CDR1 as SGHRS and CDR2 as YFSETQ. Trimming cost V 0 bases and J 5 bases, with 9 bases left between them. As DNA, the CDR3 is TGCGCCAGCAGCTTGGGACAGGACAACGAGCAGTACTTC. Translating gives CASSLGQDNEQYF. Full variable domain (remainder filled in from reference TRBV5-1 and TRBJ2-7): KAGVTQTPRYLIKTRGQQVTLSCSPISGHRSVSWYQQTPGQGLQFLFEYFSETQRNKGNFPGRFSGRQFSNSRSEMNVSTLELGDSALYLCASSLGQDNEQYFGPGTRLTVT.

In this sample, this clone turned up once. The sample holds other DNA sequences that translate to the same CDR3. The chain joins TRBV5-1 to TRBJ1-4, with 9 bases lining up with TRBD1. There are 14 residues in the CDR3. The germline V gene encodes CDR1 SGHRS and CDR2 YFSETQ. V trimming: 3 bases; J trimming: 8 bases; junction bases outside the gene matches: 5. CDR3 sequence: CASSSGTGYEKLFF. The DNA of the CDR3 is TGCGCCAGCAGCTCAGGGACAGGGTACGAAAAACTGTTTTTT. Variable domain in full (rest from reference TRBV5-1 and TRBJ1-4): KAGVTQTPRYLIKTRGQQVTLSCSPISGHRSVSWYQQTPGQGLQFLFEYFSETQRNKGNFPGRFSGRQFSNSRSEMNVSTLELGDSALYLCASSSGTGYEKLFFGSGTQLSVL.

The chain recombines TRBV15 with TRBJ1-1; D might be TRBD1 (5 bases). The CDR3 runs to 15 residues. Germline V gives CDR1 LNHNV, CDR2 YYDKDF (reference sequence). The V gene lost 3 bases and the J gene lost 6 bases, with 17 bases spanning the gap. The DNA of the CDR3 is TGTGCCACCAGCAGCTTTAAGACCCAGGGCCCTGAAGCTTTCTTT. The encoded protein is CATSSFKTQGPEAFF.